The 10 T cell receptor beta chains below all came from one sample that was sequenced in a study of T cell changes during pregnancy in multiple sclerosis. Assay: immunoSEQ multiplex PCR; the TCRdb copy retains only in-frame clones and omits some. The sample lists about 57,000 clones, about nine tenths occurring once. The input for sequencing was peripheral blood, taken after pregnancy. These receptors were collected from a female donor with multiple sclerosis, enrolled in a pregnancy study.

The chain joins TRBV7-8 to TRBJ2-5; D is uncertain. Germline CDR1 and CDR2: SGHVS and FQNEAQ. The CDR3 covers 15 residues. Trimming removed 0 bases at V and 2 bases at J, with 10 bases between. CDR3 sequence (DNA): TGTGCCAGCAGCTTAGCGAGGCAGCTGCAAGAGACCCAGTACTTC. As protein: CASSLARQLQETQYF. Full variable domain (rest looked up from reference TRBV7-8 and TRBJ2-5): GAGVSQSPRYKVAKRGQDVALRCDPISGHVSLFWYQQALGQGPEFLTYFQNEAQLDKSGLPSDRFFAERPEGSVSTLKIQRTQQEDSAVYLCASSLARQLQETQYFGPGTRLLVL.

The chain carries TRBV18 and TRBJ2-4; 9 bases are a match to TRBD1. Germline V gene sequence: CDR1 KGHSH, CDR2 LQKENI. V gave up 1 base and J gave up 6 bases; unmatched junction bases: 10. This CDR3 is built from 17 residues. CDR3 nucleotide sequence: TGTGCCAGCTCACCACTTTCCGGGACAGGGCGGCGAAACATTCAGTACTTC. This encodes CASSPLSGTGRRNIQYF.

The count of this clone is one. CDR3 nucleotide sequence: TGCGCCAGCAGAAGACAGGGTGGGAACACCGGGGAGCTGTTTTTT. Translation: CASRRQGGNTGELFF. The chain couples TRBV5-1 to TRBJ2-2, with 7 bases that match TRBD1. V was clipped by 5 bases and J by 1 base; unmatched bases: 5. Per germline, CDR1 SGHRS and CDR2 YFSETQ. The CDR3 extends over 15 amino acids.

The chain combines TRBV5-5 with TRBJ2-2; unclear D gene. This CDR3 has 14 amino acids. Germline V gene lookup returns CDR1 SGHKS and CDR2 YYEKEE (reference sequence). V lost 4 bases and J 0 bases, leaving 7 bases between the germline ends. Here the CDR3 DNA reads TGTGCCAGCAGCCCCCTATCGAACACCGGGGAGCTGTTTTTT. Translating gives CASSPLSNTGELFF.

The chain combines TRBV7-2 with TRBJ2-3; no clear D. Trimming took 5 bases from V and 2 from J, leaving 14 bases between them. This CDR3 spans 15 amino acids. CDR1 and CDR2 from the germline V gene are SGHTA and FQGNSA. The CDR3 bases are TGTGCCAGCAGCCCTAGGCGAAGAACCACAGATACGCAGTATTTT. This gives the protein CASSPRRRTTDTQYF.

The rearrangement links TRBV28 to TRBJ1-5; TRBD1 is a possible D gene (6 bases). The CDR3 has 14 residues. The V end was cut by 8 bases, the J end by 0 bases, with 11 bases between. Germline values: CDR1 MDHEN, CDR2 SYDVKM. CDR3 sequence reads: CASGQPYSNQPQHF. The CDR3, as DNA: TGTGCCAGCGGACAGCCCTATAGCAATCAGCCCCAGCATTTT.

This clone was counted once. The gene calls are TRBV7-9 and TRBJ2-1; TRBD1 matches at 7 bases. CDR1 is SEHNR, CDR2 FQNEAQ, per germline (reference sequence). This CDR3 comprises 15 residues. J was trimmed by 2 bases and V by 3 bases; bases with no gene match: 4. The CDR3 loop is CASSLGTVPYNEQFF. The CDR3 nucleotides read TGTGCCAGCAGCTTGGGGACAGTCCCCTACAATGAGCAGTTCTTC.

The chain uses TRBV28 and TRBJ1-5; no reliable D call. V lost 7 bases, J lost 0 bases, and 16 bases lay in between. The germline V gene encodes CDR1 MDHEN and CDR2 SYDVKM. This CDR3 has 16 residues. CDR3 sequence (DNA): TGTGCCAGCACTTATCTCGACGGGAATAGCAATCAGCCCCAGCATTTT. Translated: CASTYLDGNSNQPQHF.

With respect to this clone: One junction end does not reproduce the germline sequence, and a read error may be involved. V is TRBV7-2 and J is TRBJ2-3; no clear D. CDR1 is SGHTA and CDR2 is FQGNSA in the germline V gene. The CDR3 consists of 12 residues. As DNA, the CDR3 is TGTGCCAGCAGTTTAGAGCAAGATACGCAGTATTTT. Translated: CASSLEQDTQYF.

In DNA form, the CDR3 reads TGCGCCAGCAGCTTGTATGCTGGAGCGGGGGTTCAAGAGACCCAGTACTTC. Translating it yields CASSLYAGAGVQETQYF. This rearrangement joins TRBV5-1 to TRBJ2-5; 8 bases are a match to TRBD2. The CDR3 contains 17 residues. Germline V gene sequence: CDR1 SGHRS, CDR2 YFSETQ. Trimming took 1 base from V and 2 from J; bases not matched to a gene: 10.